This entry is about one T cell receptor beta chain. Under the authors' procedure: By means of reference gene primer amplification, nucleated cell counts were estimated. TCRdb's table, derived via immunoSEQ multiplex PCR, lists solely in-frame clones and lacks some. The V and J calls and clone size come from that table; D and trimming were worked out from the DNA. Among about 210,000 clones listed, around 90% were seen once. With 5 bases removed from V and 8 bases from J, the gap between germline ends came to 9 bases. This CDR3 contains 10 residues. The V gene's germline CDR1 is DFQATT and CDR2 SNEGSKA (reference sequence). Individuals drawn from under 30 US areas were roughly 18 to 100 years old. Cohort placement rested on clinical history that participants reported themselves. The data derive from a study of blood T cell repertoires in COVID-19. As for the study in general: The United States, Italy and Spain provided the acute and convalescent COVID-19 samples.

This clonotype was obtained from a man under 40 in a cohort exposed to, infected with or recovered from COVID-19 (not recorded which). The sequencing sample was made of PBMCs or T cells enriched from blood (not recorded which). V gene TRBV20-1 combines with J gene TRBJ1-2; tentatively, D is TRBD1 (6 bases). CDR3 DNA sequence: TGCAGTGCTCAGGACAGCGGCTACACCTTC. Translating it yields CSAQDSGYTF.